Listed below are T cell receptor beta chains from one sample, sequenced in a study of blood T cell repertoires in COVID-19. Method: immunoSEQ multiplex PCR; TCRdb's copy keeps in-frame clones and lacks some. The table shows about 250,000 clones, with roughly 90% occurring only once. The sequenced sample was peripheral blood. The receptors derive from a woman aged 40 to 55 who had recovered from COVID-19. Both conserved end residues are part of each CDR3. D genes are given only for firm matches. Only some rows state a clone size, as once, few, many or a class for expanded clones.

13	TRBV18	TRBJ2-1	TRBD1	-	TGTGCCAGCTCACCGACAGGGCCCAATGAGCAGTTCTTC	CASSPTGPNEQFF
13	TRBV4-3	TRBJ1-5	-	few	TGCGCCAGCAGCCAAGAGGCCGGGCAGCCCCAGCATTTT	CASSQEAGQPQHF
18	TRBV11-3	TRBJ2-1	TRBD2	-	TGTGCCAGCAGCTTAGGCGGGACTAGCGGGAGTAACTTGGATGAGCAGTTCTTC	CASSLGGTSGSNLDEQFF
17	TRBV5-1	TRBJ2-3	-	-	TGCGCCAGCAGTTTCCATTCCAGGGAATGGAGCACAGATACGCAGTATTTT	CASSFHSREWSTDTQYF
15	TRBV6-2/TRBV6-3	TRBJ1-3	-	-	TGTGCCAGCAGTTACGGTACGGTCCCGGGAAACACCATATATTTT	CASSYGTVPGNTIYF
12	TRBV11-2	TRBJ2-7	TRBD2	-	TGTGCCAGCAGCTCCAGGGAGGGCGAGCAGTACTTC	CASSSREGEQYF
16	TRBV6-6	TRBJ2-7	TRBD1	-	TGTGCCAGCAACCGAAATACCGGGACAGGGGCCTACGAGCAGTACTTC	CASNRNTGTGAYEQYF
16	TRBV5-1	TRBJ1-4	TRBD1	-	TGCGCCAGCAGCTATAGGGGACAGGCCCCGTTTGAAAAACTGTTTTTT	CASSYRGQAPFEKLFF
15	TRBV25-1	TRBJ1-4	TRBD1	once	TGTGCCAGCAGTGGCTCGACAGGGCGGGGTGAAAAACTGTTTTTT	CASSGSTGRGEKLFF
14	TRBV6-5	TRBJ1-4	-	-	TGTGCCAGCAAACGGACTGCAACTAATGAAAAACTGTTTTTT	CASKRTATNEKLFF
16	TRBV28	TRBJ1-2	TRBD1	-	TGTGCCAGCAGTTTGGAGGGGACAGGGGCTATCTATGGCTACACCTTC	CASSLEGTGAIYGYTF
11	TRBV6-1	TRBJ2-7	-	once	TGTGCCAGCAGTGATTTTGGGCCACCGTCTTTC	CASSDFGPPSF
15	TRBV6-1	TRBJ1-6	-	-	TGTGCCAGCAGTGAAGTCTGGCACTATAATTCACCCCTCCACTTT	CASSEVWHYNSPLHF
20	TRBV21-1	TRBJ2-7	-	few	TGTGCCAGCAGCAAAGCCCCGGTGACTAGCGGGAGGCTTTCCTCTAGGGAGCAGTACTTC	CASSKAPVTSGRLSSREQYF
14	TRBV30	TRBJ1-1	-	once	TGTGCCTGGAGTGATTCTATACCGAACACTGAAGCTTTCTTT	CAWSDSIPNTEAFF
16	TRBV5-4	TRBJ1-2	-	-	TGTGCCAGCAGAACTACCACGGGAGACGGCCCTCTGGGCTACACCTTC	CASRTTTGDGPLGYTF
13	TRBV11-2	TRBJ1-4	-	-	TGTGCCAGCACCATTGGGAGGGGTGAAAAACTGTTTTTT	CASTIGRGEKLFF
14	TRBV3-1/TRBV3-2	TRBJ2-5	TRBD1	once	TGTGCCAGCAGCGGGGAACAGGGGGCAGAGACCCAGTACTTC	CASSGEQGAETQYF
11	TRBV11-3	TRBJ1-1	-	-	TGTGCCAGCAGCTGGGGGGGTGAAGCTTTCTTT	CASSWGGEAFF
15	TRBV9	TRBJ1-4	-	-	TGTGCCAGCAGCACGAGCCAGGCAGTTAGTGAAAAACTGTTTTTT	CASSTSQAVSEKLFF
16	TRBV7-2	TRBJ2-3	TRBD2	-	TGTGCCAGCAGCTCATCGACTAGCGGGCGTATAGATACGCAGTATTTT	CASSSSTSGRIDTQYF
15	TRBV7-6	TRBJ2-7	TRBD1	-	TGTGCCAACGGTAGCCGGGACAGCGAAACCTACGAGCAGTACTTC	CANGSRDSETYEQYF
14	TRBV7-2	TRBJ1-6	-	few	TGTGCCAGCAGCTTAACTGGTGCCGGGTCACCCCTCCACTTT	CASSLTGAGSPLHF